This TCR beta chain was retrieved from a study of shared clonotypes between healthy human individuals (dated by TCRdb to 2020 to 2022). About the investigation overall: Three men and a couple of women, aged 18 to 49 years, made up the cohort. For each donor, three plates each were used for CD4 naive and CD4 memory, two plates were used for CD8 naive, and one plate was used for CD8 memory. Blood TCR repertoires of about 5 healthy adults were deeply sequenced to estimate repertoire size and the extent of clonotype sharing between individuals. Libraries were prepared and TCR repertoires were sequenced by different laboratories using diverse techniques, in order to increase sequencing depth and limit assay-specific biases. Each donor's leukapheresis produced roughly between roughly 0.85 and 9.5 billion PBMCs. Broader findings and caveats from the paper: Across a handful of donors, approximately 5% of naive CD4, 3% to 4% of naive CD8, 2.3% of memory CD4, and about 0.44% of memory CD8 clonotypes were shared. Sampling was limited to blood, and TCR repertoires in tissue likely differ from TCR repertoires in blood. Estimated clonotype richness was generally larger for naive than for memory subsets. The genetic and exposure-history diversity represented was limited by the small number of donors. Compared with non-shared clonotypes, the clonotypes found in all four sorted-subset donors had higher generation probabilities. Rarefaction of sorted-subset datasets indicated incomplete sequencing despite the large sequencing depth. Pairwise subsampling led to the expectation that sequencing depth would affect the degree of clonotype sharing among donors.

The donors were healthy, HIV-negative adults with no recently reported acute infections or vaccinations. Every donor was a Caucasian adult residing in Nashville, Tennessee, USA. CD4+ T cells were enriched by magnetic negative selection; naive cells were then positively selected on CD45RA, and the negative fraction formed the memory subset. After blood collection by leukapheresis, PBMCs were isolated using Ficoll-Histopaque density gradient centrifugation and then cryopreserved in the vapor phase of liquid nitrogen. Analytical flow cytometry was used to check the purity and quantity of every magnetically sorted T cell population. Genomic DNA was isolated from every sorted fraction and measured by UV absorbance on a Nanodrop 2000c. TCR CDR3 regions were amplified from genomic DNA by multiplex PCR using the deep immunoSEQ assay. Extracted genomic DNA from each cell subset was spread evenly across all wells of several immunoSEQ 96-well plates, with each plate serving as a replicate. For sorted subsets, each replicate PCR was loaded with roughly 200 ng genomic DNA, equivalent to about 30,000 T cell genomes. The purified libraries were quantified using a Qubit 3.0 fluorometer, sized with a Bioanalyzer 2100, and then quantified again using the KAPA Library Quantification kit. Every immunoSEQ 96-well plate was sequenced on a dedicated single-read 150-cycle Illumina NextSeq 550 flow cell. As for the authors' bioinformatics: Because the immunoSEQ output included only junctional sequences and no quality scores, the filtering could not be the same as the filtering used for full-length reads. Sequences were annotated with PyIR, a Python wrapper for IgBLAST v1.9, using IMGT germline references to assign V/J genes and CDR3. Any read was removed if the V/J assignment was weak (E-value above 1e-6), the CDR3 was missing, or the read contained stop codons, out-of-frame junctions, or ambiguous translated residues. V3J clonotypes were defined by identical inferred V gene, J gene, and CDR3 amino acid sequence. The percentage overlap between two repertoires was calculated by dividing the number of shared unique clonotypes by the size of the smaller repertoire. Richness of each repertoire was evaluated using RTK rarefaction, the Chao1 estimator, and Recon v2.1 estimates of unobserved clonotypes. OLGA was used to compute generation probabilities for all TCRbeta clonotypes that the gDNA method yielded from a few donors. Sourced from immuneACCESS, this table was stored by TCRdb with only in-frame sequences that have V and J called. A share of the clones is absent; for the studies checked, an unresolved V gene accounts for under half, and the remainder has no known explanation. V, J and clone size are those of that table, while D and trimming were read from the DNA. Counted in this sample were over a million clones; 70% to 80% of them appeared once. The top ten constitute approximately 0.56% of the sample.

The count of this clone is one. It has no known antigen specificity. No clone much larger than this one lies a single base away; base qualities are absent. The CDR3 runs 15 residues from the cysteine to the phenylalanine. The only DNA kept is the CDR3, 45 bases in frame from the first base. V is cut back by 3 bases and J by 4 bases, with 6 bases in the junction unmatched. According to the germline V gene, CDR1 reads KGHSH and CDR2 reads LQKENI. The chain is assembled from TRBV18 and TRBJ1-5, and TRBD1 aligns with 7 junction nucleotides. Sequencing input: memory CD4+ T cells from PBMCs. The cell subset or site label for this specimen denotes: CD45RA-negative fraction. This sequence was found in a man aged 18 to 30 in good health. Some clones in this sample may be carry-over from other donors' samples. The DNA reads TGTGCCAGCTCACCTCCGGGACAGCCGAATCAGCCCCAGCATTTT. It is translated as CASSPPGQPNQPQHF.